One T cell receptor beta chain is described in this entry. Per the authors' pipeline: Nucleated cell counts were estimated from reference gene primer amplification. The method was immunoSEQ multiplex PCR; TCRdb's version includes in-frame clones alone and lacks a portion of them. That table supplies the V and J calls and clone size; D and trimming were determined from the DNA. The table lists 150,000 to 200,000 clones, around 84% of them singletons, with less than 20% in the top ten. This sample is part of a study of blood T cell repertoires in COVID-19. Across the whole study: Researchers got acute and convalescent COVID-19 samples from the United States, Italy and Spain. T cells, B-cell-depleted T cells, or PBMCs provided the cDNA or gDNA that served as material.

The CDR3 is made up of 15 amino acids. Germline CDR1 LGHDT, CDR2 YNNKEL (reference sequence). V trimming: 1 base; J trimming: 5 bases; junction bases outside the gene matches: 4. This receptor was identified in a woman of 80 years or more with acute or convalescent COVID-19. This chain joins TRBV3-1 (or the pseudogene TRBV3-2) and TRBJ2-1; 8 positions match TRBD2. The sample taken for sequencing was peripheral blood. The CDR3 nucleotides are TGTGCCAGCAGCCAAGGAGTAGCGGGGAACAATGAGCAGTTCTTC. Protein product: CASSQGVAGNNEQFF.